A single T cell receptor beta chain is shown here with its context. It lacks a known antigen. Qualities for individual bases were not recorded, and no much larger clone is one base off. Using the deep immunoSEQ assay, multiplex PCR amplified TCR CDR3 regions from genomic DNA. Genomic DNA extracted from each cell subset was distributed evenly over all wells of several immunoSEQ 96-well plates, and each plate served as one replicate. For sorted subsets, each replicate PCR was loaded with around 200 ng genomic DNA, equivalent to roughly 30,000 T cell genomes. Purified libraries were quantified with a Qubit 3.0 fluorometer, sized on a Bioanalyzer 2100, and re-quantified with the KAPA Library Quantification kit. Every immunoSEQ 96-well plate was sequenced on a separate single-read 150-cycle Illumina NextSeq 550 flow cell. The authors' pipeline ran thus. The immunoSEQ output contained only junctional sequences without quality scores, so filtering could not match that applied to full-length reads. Sequences were annotated with PyIR, a Python wrapper for IgBLAST v1.9, using IMGT germline references to assign V/J genes and CDR3. Reads were filtered out if the reads had weak V/J assignments (E-value above 1e-6), no CDR3, stop codons, out-of-frame junctions, or ambiguous translated residues. V3J clonotypes were defined as sequences sharing the same inferred V gene, J gene, and CDR3 amino acid sequence. Percentage overlap between repertoires was computed as shared unique clonotypes divided by the size of the smaller repertoire. RTK rarefaction, the Chao1 estimator, and Recon v2.1 estimates of unobserved clonotypes were used to assess repertoire richness. OLGA was used to compute generation probabilities for all TCRbeta clonotypes that the gDNA method yielded from a handful of donors. TCRdb obtained this table from immuneACCESS and retained in-frame rearrangements with V and J assigned. These tables miss some clones; where compared with another copy, unresolved V genes account for less than half of the shortfall, and the remainder is unexplained. V, J and clone size reflect that table, while D and trimming were determined from the DNA. The sample table contains about 1.9 million clones; only one count was recorded for 85% to 95% of them. More than 1.5% of the sample is held by the ten biggest clonotypes.

CD8 naive samples consisted of CD45RO-negative cells that were positively selected for CCR7, yielding a CD45RA+CCR7+ population without TemRA cells. Donors were healthy HIV-negative adults with no recently reported acute infections or vaccinations. Only Caucasian adults living in Nashville, Tennessee, USA were represented among the donors. Blood was collected by leukapheresis, and PBMCs were isolated by Ficoll-Histopaque density gradient centrifugation and then cryopreserved in liquid nitrogen vapor phase. Analytical flow cytometry was used to check the purity and quantity of every magnetically sorted T cell population. Each sorted fraction had its genomic DNA isolated and then quantified by UV absorbance on a Nanodrop 2000c. The data stem from a study of shared clonotypes between healthy human individuals (dated by TCRdb to about 2020). Broadly, across the study: A couple of women and three men aged 18 to 49 years were included in the cohort. Per donor, three plates each were used for CD4 naive and CD4 memory, two for CD8 naive, and one for CD8 memory. The study deeply sequenced blood TCR repertoires of about 5 healthy adults to estimate repertoire size and the extent of clonotype sharing between individuals. To increase sequencing depth and limit assay-specific biases, different laboratories used diverse techniques to prepare libraries and sequence TCR repertoires. Between about 0.94 and 8.9 billion PBMCs per donor were obtained by leukapheresis. Overall study outcomes, separate from this receptor: Sampling was restricted to blood, and TCR repertoires in tissue are likely to differ from TCR repertoires in blood. Incomplete sequencing was indicated by rarefaction of sorted-subset datasets, despite the large sequencing depth. Higher generation probabilities were observed for clonotypes shared by all four sorted-subset donors than for non-shared clonotypes. Across several donors, approximately 5% of naive CD4, roughly 3.3% of naive CD8, about 2.3% of memory CD4, and around 0.4% of memory CD8 clonotypes were shared. Based on pairwise subsampling, the degree of clonotype sharing among donors was expected to be affected by sequencing depth. Because the study included only a small number of donors, the genetic and exposure-history diversity represented was limited. Estimated clonotype richness was generally larger for naive than for memory subsets.

Measured from the cysteine to the phenylalanine, the CDR3 is 15 residues long. Only the CDR3 region is kept as DNA, spanning 45 bases read in frame from base 1. From a lookup of the germline V gene, CDR1 and CDR2 are SNHLY and FYNNEI. For this chain, trimming is 6 bases at the V end and 6 bases at the J end, and the number of junction bases without a gene match is 9. Here the chain combines TRBV2 and TRBJ2-1; 9 bases in the junction line up with TRBD2. This clonotype originated in a man between 18 and 29 years old in good health. Some clones in this sample may be carry-over from other donors' samples. The sample consisted of naive CD8+ T cells from PBMCs. The cell subset or site label of this sample denotes: CD45RA+CCR7+. CDR3 region: CASSAGTSRGNEQFF. Read as DNA, the sequence is TGTGCCAGCAGCGCCGGGACTAGCAGGGGCAATGAGCAGTTCTTC.